These T cell receptor beta chains were read from a single sample in a study of regulatory T cells in long-lasting Graves disease. In TCRdb, the multiplex PCR reads were re-called with MiXCR into one record per CDR3 protein. This table has more than 400,000 distinct CDR3 sequences, 15% to 20% appearing once. These data were also filed under a second study, of T cells in Graves' hyperthyroidism and ophthalmopathy.

Material: peripheral blood mononuclear cells (PBMCs), obtained at new diagnosis, from a patient treated with antithyroid drugs. The receptor source for this set is a woman aged 25 to 45 with Graves disease. CDR3s include the opening cysteine and the closing phenylalanine or tryptophan. A D gene is named only where the DNA matches it firmly. Part of the rows lack a size; the others show once, few, many or a class for expanded clones.

>TRBD2|many|TRBV6-1|TRBJ2-7
CASTPGLAGYEQYF
TGTGCCAGCACCCCGGGACTAGCGGGATACGAGCAGTACTTC
>-|few|TRBV30|TRBJ2-2
CAWSVSGRTGELFF
TGTGCCTGGAGTGTATCCGGGCGAACCGGGGAGCTGTTTTTT
>TRBD1|many|TRBV29-1|TRBJ1-4
CSVIPGTGVEELFF
TGCAGCGTCATCCCGGGGACAGGGGTCGAGGAACTGTTTTTT
>-|few|TRBV19|TRBJ2-1
CASSSRTISSYNEQFF
TGTGCCAGTAGTTCAAGGACTATCAGCTCCTACAATGAGCAGTTCTTC
>TRBD2|once|TRBV7-9|TRBJ2-7
CASSYGLAGEQYF
TGTGCCAGCAGCTATGGACTAGCCGGGGAGCAGTACTTC
>TRBD2|many|TRBV7-2|TRBJ2-1
CASSVTSGSGNEQFF
TGTGCCAGCAGCGTAACTAGCGGGAGTGGGAATGAGCAGTTCTTC
>-|few|TRBV5-5|TRBJ2-7
CASSAGTIPYEQYF
TGTGCCAGCAGCGCCGGGACGATTCCCTACGAGCAGTACTTC
>TRBD2|many|TRBV5-4|TRBJ2-5
CASSFGLAGVETQYF
TGTGCCAGCAGCTTCGGACTAGCGGGAGTAGAGACCCAGTACTTC
>-|few|TRBV3-1|TRBJ2-4
CASSQDPLRGFKNIQYF
TGTGCCAGCAGCCAAGATCCCCTCCGAGGGTTTAAAAACATTCAGTACTTC
>TRBD2|-|TRBV20-1|TRBJ2-7
CSARDRAGGLDEQYF
TGCAGTGCTAGAGATCGGGCGGGAGGGCTGGACGAGCAGTACTTC
>TRBD1|once|TRBV5-1|TRBJ2-1
CASSFRDRDYNEQFF
TGCGCCAGCAGCTTCCGGGACAGGGACTACAATGAGCAGTTCTTC
>-|few|TRBV20-1|TRBJ1-6
CSARDFPSQGNSPLHF
TGCAGTGCTAGAGATTTTCCTTCCCAGGGAAATTCACCCCTCCACTTT
>-|-|TRBV10-1|TRBJ1-5
CASRLTPHGNQPQHF
TGCGCCAGCAGGTTGACACCACACGGCAATCAGCCCCAGCATTTT
>-|many|TRBV7-8|TRBJ2-7
CASGLRGSGPYEQYF
TGTGCCAGCGGTCTCCGCGGCAGCGGGCCCTACGAGCAGTACTTC
>TRBD2|many|TRBV7-2|TRBJ2-7
CASSSRTSGSRYEQYF
TGTGCCAGCAGCTCGAGGACTAGCGGGAGTAGGTACGAGCAGTACTTC
>-|-|TRBV28|TRBJ2-2
CASSLWIGEPGELFF
TGTGCCAGCAGTTTATGGATAGGCGAACCCGGGGAGCTGTTTTTT
>TRBD2|-|TRBV15|TRBJ2-1
CATSSPGTRVYNEQFF
TGTGCCACCAGCAGCCCCGGGACTAGGGTCTACAATGAGCAGTTCTTC
>-|many|TRBV7-3|TRBJ2-3
CASSLMSTDTQYF
TGTGCCAGCAGCTTAATGAGCACAGATACGCAGTATTTT
>-|-|TRBV11-2|TRBJ1-3
CASSYLFRASIGNTIYF
TGTGCCAGCAGCTACCTCTTTCGGGCCTCAATTGGAAACACCATATATTTT
>-|-|TRBV10-1|TRBJ2-5
CASSEGAGTAPETQYF
TGCGCCAGCAGTGAAGGGGCCGGGACGGCACCGGAGACCCAGTACTTC
>-|-|TRBV27|TRBJ1-1
CASSFAGATGTEAFF
TGTGCCAGCAGTTTTGCAGGGGCCACGGGCACTGAAGCTTTCTTT
>-|many|TRBV10-3|TRBJ2-7
CAISESADEQYF
TGTGCCATCAGTGAGTCGGCCGACGAGCAGTACTTC
>TRBD2|few|TRBV9|TRBJ2-3
CASSTSGLTDTQYF
TGTGCCAGCAGCACTAGCGGCCTCACAGATACGCAGTATTTT
>TRBD1|many|TRBV5-1|TRBJ2-5
CASRRDRGSETQYF
TGCGCCAGCCGGCGGGACAGGGGATCAGAGACCCAGTACTTC
>TRBD1|-|TRBV6-1|TRBJ2-3
CASIRTGWKDTQYF
TGTGCCAGCATTAGGACAGGGTGGAAGGATACGCAGTATTTT
>-|many|TRBV5-1|TRBJ2-3
CASSLEARSDTQYF
TGCGCCAGCAGCTTGGAAGCGAGATCAGATACGCAGTATTTT
>-|many|TRBV6-2/TRBV6-3|TRBJ1-5
CASSGVGRQPQHF
TGTGCCAGCAGTGGGGTGGGGAGACAACCCCAGCATTTT
>-|-|TRBV15|TRBJ2-3
CATYSGRADTQYF
TGTGCCACCTACAGCGGACGGGCAGATACGCAGTATTTT
>TRBD2|few|TRBV28|TRBJ2-1
CASRKLGTSGWVYNEQLF
TGTGCCAGCAGGAAATTAGGGACTAGCGGGTGGGTATACAATGAGCAGCTCTTC
>-|many|TRBV5-1|TRBJ2-1
CASSPRLANEQFF
TGCGCCAGCAGCCCACGTCTAGCCAATGAGCAGTTCTTC
>-|many|TRBV3-1|TRBJ2-5
CASSRREIQYF
TGTGCCAGCAGCCGACGAGAGATCCAGTACTTC
>-|many|TRBV7-9|TRBJ1-1
CASIGADTEAFF
TGTGCCAGCATTGGGGCGGACACTGAAGCTTTCTTT
>TRBD2|many|TRBV27|TRBJ2-1
CASSLSPSGRRNEQFF
TGTGCCAGCAGTTTATCGCCTAGCGGGAGACGTAATGAGCAGTTCTTC
>-|once|TRBV30|TRBJ2-7
CAWKGGIEQYF
TGTGCCTGGAAGGGCGGAATCGAGCAGTACTTC
>TRBD1|few|TRBV6-1|TRBJ1-5
CASRGSRTGARQPQHF
TGTGCCAGCAGGGGATCCCGAACAGGGGCGCGGCAGCCCCAGCATTTT
>-|-|TRBV6-1|TRBJ1-1
CASSEDMFGSRRTEAFF
TGTGCCAGCAGTGAAGATATGTTTGGGTCTCGGCGGACTGAAGCTTTCTTT
>-|-|TRBV4-1|TRBJ1-1
CASSRLGRLNTEAFF
TGCGCCAGCAGCCGCCTCGGGAGATTGAACACTGAAGCTTTCTTT